These 8 T cell receptor beta chains were all obtained from the same sample, sequenced in a study of OX40 agonist ivuxolimab in advanced cancers. Produced via immunoSEQ multiplex PCR; TCRdb's table is partial and in-frame only. The sample holds about 83,000 clones, around 84% seen once. Sequences were derived from CD4+ or CD8+ T cells sorted from blood, sampled in a trial of the OX40 agonist ivuxolimab. These receptors were taken from an adult with an advanced solid tumor such as melanoma, head and neck, liver or kidney cancer.

The chain uses TRBV14 and TRBJ2-2, with unresolved D. The CDR3 has 14 residues. Germline assignment: CDR1 SGHDN and CDR2 FVKESK. Trimming shortened V by 1 base and J by 3 bases, and 6 bases separated the two germline ends. CDR3 coding DNA: TGTGCCAGCAGCCAAGGGGTCTACACCGGGGAGCTGTTTTTT. It translates to CASSQGVYTGELFF. Supplemented by reference TRBV14 and TRBJ2-2, the full variable domain reads EAGVTQFPSHSVIEKGQTVTLRCDPISGHDNLYWYRRVMGKEIKFLLHFVKESKQDESGMPNNRFLAERTGGTYSTLKVQPAELEDSGVYFCASSQGVYTGELFFGEGSRLTVL.

A few counts support this clone. In DNA, the CDR3 is TGTGCCACCAGCATTGGACAGGGAGGTGAAAAACTGTTTTTT. It yields the protein CATSIGQGGEKLFF. This sequence joins TRBV15 and TRBJ1-4, with 8 bases that match TRBD1. The CDR3 sequence is 14 residues long. Germline V gene sequence: CDR1 LNHNV, CDR2 YYDKDF (reference sequence). Trimming took 4 bases from V and 7 from J; bases not matched to a gene: 5.

This clone has just a few counts. The genes are TRBV6-5 and TRBJ1-2; no clear D gene. Trimming removed 6 bases from V and 7 bases from J, with 9 bases in between. CDR3 size: 11 residues. Germline-derived CDR1 and CDR2 are MNHEY and SVGAGI. The CDR3: CASRGRVGYTF. The CDR3 DNA follows: TGTGCCAGCAGGGGAAGGGTTGGCTACACCTTC.

This clone turned up a few times. The V and J genes are TRBV5-1 and TRBJ1-4; unclear D gene. The length of the CDR3 is 15 residues. The germline gives CDR1 SGHRS, CDR2 YFSETQ. The V end was cut by 4 bases, the J end by 2 bases, with 12 bases between. The CDR3 is CASSLTASTNEKLFF. CDR3 coding DNA: TGCGCCAGCAGCCTCACAGCCTCCACTAATGAAAAACTGTTTTTT.

This clone came up once. The chain recombines TRBV5-1 with TRBJ1-3; TRBD1 agrees at 7 bases. Germline V gives CDR1 SGHRS, CDR2 YFSETQ. V was pared by 2 bases and J by 0 bases, with 8 bases of the junction left unmatched. The CDR3 spans 17 residues. CDR3 sequence: CASSLRDSSSSGNTIYF. CDR3 nucleotides: TGCGCCAGCAGCTTACGGGACAGCTCGAGCTCTGGAAACACCATATATTTT.

This clone was observed a handful of times. The V gene is TRBV29-1, the J gene TRBJ1-2, with unresolved D. CDR3 length: 12 amino acids. V lost 3 bases and J 5 bases, leaving 10 bases between the germline ends. Per the germline V gene, CDR1 is SQVTM and CDR2 is ANQGSEA. The CDR3 nucleotides read TGCAGCGTTGACGGCAGCACATATGGCTACACCTTC. Its protein product is CSVDGSTYGYTF.

The chain links TRBV6-5 to TRBJ2-1, with 7 bases lining up with TRBD2. This CDR3 contains 13 residues. Germline V CDR1 and CDR2: MNHEY, SVGAGI. V gave up 8 bases and J gave up 6 bases; unmatched junction bases: 7. The CDR3 protein is CASRRAGFNEQFF. The CDR3 DNA reads as TGTGCCAGCCGAAGAGCGGGGTTCAATGAGCAGTTCTTC.

This sequence joins TRBV10-1 and TRBJ2-1, with a possible D match to TRBD2 (7 bases). The CDR3 runs 13 residues. Germline values: CDR1 WNHNN, CDR2 SYGVQD (reference sequence). Trimming stripped 6 bases from V and 6 bases from J, with 12 bases between. The chain's CDR3 is CASRRGGTNEQFF. The DNA for the CDR3 is TGCGCCAGCAGGAGGGGGGGTACCAATGAGCAGTTCTTC.